These T cell receptor beta chains were read from a single sample in a study of shared clonotypes between healthy human individuals. Sequencing was performed with immunoSEQ multiplex PCR; in TCRdb, only in-frame clones are kept and a portion is missing. The repertoire consists of more than 2 million clones, with roughly 95% occurring once and the leading ten covering about 0.13%. Input material: naive CD4+ T cells sorted from blood. These receptors were taken from a man aged 18-30 years in good health. Each CDR3 is given with its conserved first and last residue. The D gene is left open where the match is weak. Size tells how often a clone was seen (once, few, many) or the class of an expanded clone, and some rows leave it out.

d_gene	abundance	j_gene	v_gene	CDR3nt	CDR3aa
-	-	TRBJ1-5	TRBV4-1	TGCGCCAGCAGCCCGATAGCCGTGATGAAACAGCCCCAGCATTTT	CASSPIAVMKQPQHF
TRBD1	-	TRBJ2-6	TRBV6-6	TGTGCCACCGCGGACAGGGAGCCCTCTGGGGCCAACGTCCTGACTTTC	CATADREPSGANVLTF
TRBD2	-	TRBJ2-7	TRBV6-5	TGTGCCAGCAGGACTAGCGGGAGCTACGAGCAGTACTTC	CASRTSGSYEQYF
-	-	TRBJ2-2	TRBV7-9	TGTGCCAGCAGCTTAAACATCGTCTCGAACACCGGGGAGCTGTTTTTT	CASSLNIVSNTGELFF
-	-	TRBJ2-7	TRBV7-9	TGTGCCAGCAGCTTAGGGAGGCAGGGAGACGAGCAGTACTTC	CASSLGRQGDEQYF
TRBD2	-	TRBJ2-1	TRBV9	TGTGCCAGCAGCGTCGGGACTAGCGGGGCATGGAATGAGCAGTTCTTC	CASSVGTSGAWNEQFF
TRBD1	-	TRBJ2-7	TRBV2	TGTGCCAGCAGGGGACAGGGAACCCCCTACGAGCAGTACTTC	CASRGQGTPYEQYF
-	-	TRBJ1-4	TRBV30	TGTGCCTCTATCCCCCTGGGGGCTAATGAAAAACTGTTTTTT	CASIPLGANEKLFF
-	-	TRBJ2-5	TRBV30	TGTGCCTGGAGGGCCCCTGAGAGGCCGAGTGGAGGGACGGAGACCCAGTACTTC	CAWRAPERPSGGTETQYF
-	-	TRBJ2-1	TRBV10-2	TGCGCCAGCAGTAGGACGGACTACAATGAGCAGTTCTTC	CASSRTDYNEQFF
-	-	TRBJ1-1	TRBV5-1	TGCGCCAGCAGCCTGACAGACGGGAACACTGAAGCTTTCTTT	CASSLTDGNTEAFF
-	-	TRBJ1-1	TRBV5-4	TGTGCCAGCAGCTTGTTGGGGGGAGGTGCGGTCACTGAAGCTTTCTTT	CASSLLGGGAVTEAFF
-	-	TRBJ1-2	TRBV5-1	TGCGCCAGCAGCCCGGACGTCTATGGCTACACCTTC	CASSPDVYGYTF
TRBD2	-	TRBJ2-7	TRBV11-2	TGTGCCAGCCTCCGGATAGCGGGAGGTTACGAGCAGTACTTC	CASLRIAGGYEQYF
-	-	TRBJ1-2	TRBV5-6	TGTGCCAGCAGCACGACAGTGCTTGGCTACACCTTC	CASSTTVLGYTF
-	-	TRBJ2-3	TRBV6-5	TGTGCCAGCAGGAGAGGTAGCACAGATACGCAGTATTTT	CASRRGSTDTQYF
-	-	TRBJ1-1	TRBV30	TGTGCCTGGAAAGTCAACACTGAAGCTTTCTTT	CAWKVNTEAFF
-	-	TRBJ2-7	TRBV7-9	TGTGCCAGCAGCTTATTCGGGACGGCGTACGAGCAGTACTTC	CASSLFGTAYEQYF
-	once	TRBJ2-1	TRBV30	TGTGCCTGGCAGGGTCTTACAGGCAATGAGCAGTTCTTC	CAWQGLTGNEQFF
-	-	TRBJ2-3	TRBV5-6	TGTGCCAGCGCCCTACGACCCACGGATACGCAGTATTTT	CASALRPTDTQYF
-	-	TRBJ1-1	TRBV7-9	TGTGCCAGCAGCTTAGCTGTGGGGGCTTTGGCTGAAGCTTTCTTT	CASSLAVGALAEAFF
-	-	TRBJ2-7	TRBV11-3	TGTGCCAGCAGCTCGATGGGATACGAGCAGTACTTC	CASSSMGYEQYF
-	once	TRBJ1-6	TRBV7-2	TGTGCCAGCAGCTTAGAGGGGCACTCCTATAATTCACCCCTCCACTTT	CASSLEGHSYNSPLHF
-	once	TRBJ1-2	TRBV10-3	TGTGCCATCAGTGAACGAAAGGGGACGACCGCTGGCTACACCTTC	CAISERKGTTAGYTF
-	few	TRBJ1-2	TRBV10-3	TGTGCCATCACCATGGACAGCTATGGCTACACCTTC	CAITMDSYGYTF
-	-	TRBJ2-1	TRBV11-2	TGTGCCAGCAGCTTAGCGGGTGGGTCCTACAATGAGCAGTTCTTC	CASSLAGGSYNEQFF
TRBD1	-	TRBJ2-3	TRBV6-4	TGTGCCAGCAGTGACGACGTGACAGGGGCCACAGATACGCAGTATTTT	CASSDDVTGATDTQYF
-	-	TRBJ2-2	TRBV25-1	TGTGCCAGCAGTAAGTTCACCGGGGAGCTGTTTTTT	CASSKFTGELFF
TRBD2	once	TRBJ2-7	TRBV7-2	TGTGCCAGCAGCTTGACTAGCGGCGGGTACGAGCAGTACTTC	CASSLTSGGYEQYF
-	-	TRBJ2-7	TRBV2	TGTGCCAGCACCTCCCCAAGCGGGCGAGTGCTCTACGAGCAGTACTTC	CASTSPSGRVLYEQYF
TRBD2	-	TRBJ2-7	TRBV19	TGTGCCAGTAGTACGAGCGGGGGCACCTACGAGCAGTACTTC	CASSTSGGTYEQYF
-	-	TRBJ2-7	TRBV7-2	TGTGCCAGCAGCTCGATCCGGGCCCCCTACGAGCAGTACTTC	CASSSIRAPYEQYF
-	-	TRBJ1-2	TRBV19	TGTGCCAGTAGTATGCCGACAGCCCCCGGCTATGGCTACACCTTC	CASSMPTAPGYGYTF
-	once	TRBJ2-1	TRBV6-1	TGTGCCAGCAGTGGGAGGAATGAGCAGTTCTTC	CASSGRNEQFF
-	once	TRBJ1-1	TRBV19	TGTGCCAGTGCAGGGGCTGGGTTGAGGAACACTGAAGCTTTCTTT	CASAGAGLRNTEAFF
-	-	TRBJ1-2	TRBV5-1	TGCGCCAGCAGCTTATCGACAGGCACCTATGGCTACACCTTC	CASSLSTGTYGYTF
-	-	TRBJ2-1	TRBV5-1	TGCGCCAGCAGCCTTTCCTTAGTGGGTGAGCAGTTCTTC	CASSLSLVGEQFF
-	-	TRBJ1-4	TRBV6-5	TGTGCCAGCAGTTACTCCGACGGGCTTAATGAAAAACTGTTTTTT	CASSYSDGLNEKLFF
-	-	TRBJ2-3	TRBV7-2	TGTGCCACCCCCGGAGCGGCATATACGCAGTATTTT	CATPGAAYTQYF
-	-	TRBJ1-1	TRBV5-1	TGCGCCAGCAGCCTCACCCCGGACGGCCTTGAAGCTTTCTTT	CASSLTPDGLEAFF